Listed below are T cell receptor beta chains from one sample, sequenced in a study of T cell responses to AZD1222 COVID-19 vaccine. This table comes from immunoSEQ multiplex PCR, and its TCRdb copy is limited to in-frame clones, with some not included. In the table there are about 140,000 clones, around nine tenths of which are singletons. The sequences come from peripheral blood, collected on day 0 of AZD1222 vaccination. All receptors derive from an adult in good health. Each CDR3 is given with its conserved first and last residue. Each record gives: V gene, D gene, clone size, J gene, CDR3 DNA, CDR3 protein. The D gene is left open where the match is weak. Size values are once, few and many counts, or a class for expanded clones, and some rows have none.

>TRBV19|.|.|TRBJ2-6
TGTGCCAGTAGTATATTCCCCAAAACACTTCTAGGGGCCAACGTCCTGACTTTC
CASSIFPKTLLGANVLTF
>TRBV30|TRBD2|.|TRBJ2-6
TGTGCCTGGAGTGGACTAGCGGGGGTCTCTGGGGCCAACGTCCTGACTTTC
CAWSGLAGVSGANVLTF
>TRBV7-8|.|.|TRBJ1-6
TGTGCCAGCAGCTTAAACGCAGGCACCGGTCCCCTCCACTTT
CASSLNAGTGPLHF
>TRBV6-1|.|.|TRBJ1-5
TGTGCCAGCAGTGGCCGCACAGGGCTGAGAGGGAATCAGCCCCAGCATTTT
CASSGRTGLRGNQPQHF
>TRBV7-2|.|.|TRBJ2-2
TGTGCCAGCAGCTTCACTCCCGGGGAGCTGTTTTTT
CASSFTPGELFF
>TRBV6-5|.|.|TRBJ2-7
TGTGCCAGCACTCCGGGATTCGGAAGCGAGCAGTACTTC
CASTPGFGSEQYF
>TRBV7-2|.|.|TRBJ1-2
TGTGCCAGCAGCTTAGATGACCCAGGACACTATGGCTACACCTTC
CASSLDDPGHYGYTF
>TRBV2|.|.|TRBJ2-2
TGTGCCAGCAGTGATGGTTCCGGGGAGCTGTTTTTT
CASSDGSGELFF
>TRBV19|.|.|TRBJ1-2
TGTGCCAGTACCTCACGGGCCCTCCTCGACTATGGCTACACCTTC
CASTSRALLDYGYTF
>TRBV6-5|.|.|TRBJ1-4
TGTGCCAGCAGTAGGACAAGAAACGAAAAACTGTTTTTT
CASSRTRNEKLFF
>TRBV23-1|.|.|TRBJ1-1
TGCGCCAGCAGTCAATCGTCAGAGACCGACAACACTGAAGCTTTCTTT
CASSQSSETDNTEAFF
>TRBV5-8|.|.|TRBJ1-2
TGTGCCAGCAGCTTGCCATCTGGAGGGGACTATGGCTACACCTTC
CASSLPSGGDYGYTF
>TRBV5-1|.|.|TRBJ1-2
TGCGCCAGCAGCCCCGACGGGCATGGCTATGGCTACACCTTC
CASSPDGHGYGYTF
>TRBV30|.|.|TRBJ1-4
TGTGCCTGGAGTGTGGCAGGGGAAAAACTGTTTTTT
CAWSVAGEKLFF
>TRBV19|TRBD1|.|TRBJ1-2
TGTGCCAGTAGTCCCGGGACAGGCTATGGCTACACCTTC
CASSPGTGYGYTF
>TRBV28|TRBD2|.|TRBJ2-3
TGTGCCAGCAGTTTTTTGGATTTTGCTAGCGGAAAGGAGGCAGATACGCAGTATTTT
CASSFLDFASGKEADTQYF
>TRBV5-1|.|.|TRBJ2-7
TGCGCCAGCAGCTTGGACGGACCAGCCTACGAGCAGTACTTC
CASSLDGPAYEQYF
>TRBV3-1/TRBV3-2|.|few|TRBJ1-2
TGTGCCAGCAGCCATGGGGGTCGGGGCTACACCTTC
CASSHGGRGYTF
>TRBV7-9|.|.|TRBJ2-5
TGTGCCAGCAGCTTAGCGGGGGGGCGAGAGACCCAGTACTTC
CASSLAGGRETQYF
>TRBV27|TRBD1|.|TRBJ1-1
TGTGCCAGCAGTCAAGCGGGGACAGGCCATATGAACACTGAAGCTTTCTTT
CASSQAGTGHMNTEAFF
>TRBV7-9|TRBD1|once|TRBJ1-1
TGTGCCAGCAGCGGACTTTACAGGGGACCAAGGACTGAAGCTTTCTTT
CASSGLYRGPRTEAFF
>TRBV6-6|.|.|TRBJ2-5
TGTGCCAGCAGCCTTTCTGGGGGTTTGGAGACCCAGTACTTC
CASSLSGGLETQYF
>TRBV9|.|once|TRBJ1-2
TGTGCCAGCAGCGTAACCGGAGGGCCGGGGGGTAACTATGGCTACACCTTC
CASSVTGGPGGNYGYTF
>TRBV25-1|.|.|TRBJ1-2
TGTGCCAGCAAAAAAGACAATAGCCATGGCTACACCTTC
CASKKDNSHGYTF
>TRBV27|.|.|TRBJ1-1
TGTGCCAGCAGTCCCGGGGGGCCCACTGAAGCTTTCTTT
CASSPGGPTEAFF
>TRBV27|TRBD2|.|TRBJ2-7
TGTGCCAGCAGTTTATCCCTCTGGGGGGGGACCGACTACGAGCAGTACTTC
CASSLSLWGGTDYEQYF
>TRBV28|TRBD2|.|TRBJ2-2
TGTGCCAGCAGTCCACCCCCGGCTAGCGGGAGAACCGGGGAGCTGTTTTTT
CASSPPPASGRTGELFF
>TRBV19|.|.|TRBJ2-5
TGTGCCAGTAGCAGGACGGAGAGAGAGACCCAGTACTTC
CASSRTERETQYF
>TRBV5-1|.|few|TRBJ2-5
TGCGCCAGCAGCCCCACTGGAAGTTGGGAGACCCAGTACTTC
CASSPTGSWETQYF
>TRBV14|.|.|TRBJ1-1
TGTGCCAGCAGCCCTTGGGACGGAGAAGCTTTCTTT
CASSPWDGEAFF
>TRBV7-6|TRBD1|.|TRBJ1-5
TGTGCCAGCAGCCTGACAGGGGGCGCCGACTCAAGGCAGCCCCAGCATTTT
CASSLTGGADSRQPQHF
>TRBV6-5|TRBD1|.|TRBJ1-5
TGTGCCAGCAGCGGACAGGGTAGACAGCCCCAGCATTTT
CASSGQGRQPQHF
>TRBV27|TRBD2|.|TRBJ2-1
TGTGCCAGCAGTTCCCCCACCGCGGGAGGGCCCATTGAGCAGTTCTTC
CASSSPTAGGPIEQFF
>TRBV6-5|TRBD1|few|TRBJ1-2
TGTGCCAGCAGTTTTTCCCGGGACAGGGGTTATGGCTACACCTTC
CASSFSRDRGYGYTF
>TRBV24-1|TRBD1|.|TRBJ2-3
TGTGCCACCAGTGATCCGGGACAGGGGGCAGATACGCAGTATTTT
CATSDPGQGADTQYF
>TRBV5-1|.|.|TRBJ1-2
TGCGCCAGCAGCTTAGGGGTTGGCTACACCTTC
CASSLGVGYTF
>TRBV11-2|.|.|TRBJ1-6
TGTGCCAGCAGCTTTACGGGGTGGTACAATTCACCCCTCCACTTT
CASSFTGWYNSPLHF
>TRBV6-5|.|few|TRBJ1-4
TGTGCCAGCAGTTTAGACTATAATGAAAAACTGTTTTTT
CASSLDYNEKLFF
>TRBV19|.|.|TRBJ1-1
TGTGCCAGTAGTATAGTTTGGAACACTGAAGCTTTCTTT
CASSIVWNTEAFF
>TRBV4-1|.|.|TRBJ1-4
TGCGCCAGCAGCCAGCACGGGACGGGGAATGAAAAACTGTTTTTT
CASSQHGTGNEKLFF
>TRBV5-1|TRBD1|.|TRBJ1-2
TGCGCCAGCAGCCTACAGGGACAGGGGAACTATGGCTACACCTTC
CASSLQGQGNYGYTF
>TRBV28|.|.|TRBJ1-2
TGTGCCAGCAGTGTTGTGGCCATAGGCTACACCTTC
CASSVVAIGYTF
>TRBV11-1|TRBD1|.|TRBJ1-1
TGTGCCAGCAGCTTCGGGACAGGGTGGTCTGAAGCTTTCTTT
CASSFGTGWSEAFF
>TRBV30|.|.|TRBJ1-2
TGTGCCTGGAGTGTACTGCGGGGGCCGTACTATGGCTACACCTTC
CAWSVLRGPYYGYTF
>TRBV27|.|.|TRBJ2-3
TGTGCCAGCAGCCCGCCCTGGGTAGCGAGACCCACAGATACGCAGTATTTT
CASSPPWVARPTDTQYF
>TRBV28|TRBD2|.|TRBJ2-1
TGTGCCAGCAGTTACGGGACTAGCGCCTACAATGAGCAGTTCTTC
CASSYGTSAYNEQFF
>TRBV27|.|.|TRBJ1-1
TGTGCCAGCAGCCCAGGTAGTTGGACTGAAGCTTTCTTT
CASSPGSWTEAFF
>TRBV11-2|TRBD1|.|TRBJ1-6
TGTGCCAGCAGCTCCCGGGACAGGGGTTTTTATAATTCACCCCTCCACTTT
CASSSRDRGFYNSPLHF